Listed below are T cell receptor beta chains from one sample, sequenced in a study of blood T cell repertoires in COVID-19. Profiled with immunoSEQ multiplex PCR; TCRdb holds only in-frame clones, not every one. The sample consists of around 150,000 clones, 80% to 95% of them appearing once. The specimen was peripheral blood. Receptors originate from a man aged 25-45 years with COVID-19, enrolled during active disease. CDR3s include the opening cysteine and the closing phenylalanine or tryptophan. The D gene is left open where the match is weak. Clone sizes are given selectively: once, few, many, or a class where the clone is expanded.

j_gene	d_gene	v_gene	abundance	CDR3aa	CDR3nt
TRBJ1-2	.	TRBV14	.	CASSQDQHPAAFKSYGYTF	TGTGCCAGCAGCCAAGATCAACACCCCGCGGCCTTTAAGAGCTATGGCTACACCTTC
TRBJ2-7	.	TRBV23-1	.	CASSQPGNEGLNYEQYF	TGCGCCAGCAGTCAACCGGGCAATGAGGGACTGAACTACGAGCAGTACTTC
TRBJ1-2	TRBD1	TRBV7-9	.	CASSPGQGSGYTF	TGTGCCAGCAGCCCCGGACAGGGATCTGGCTACACCTTC
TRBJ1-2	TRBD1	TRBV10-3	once	CAINTGQGGGYTF	TGTGCCATCAATACGGGACAGGGAGGAGGCTACACCTTC
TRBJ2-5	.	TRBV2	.	CASSGDYQETQYF	TGTGCCAGCAGTGGGGACTACCAAGAGACCCAGTACTTC
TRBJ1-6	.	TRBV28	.	CASSLGGALGPLHF	TGTGCCAGCAGTTTAGGGGGGGCGCTGGGCCCCCTCCACTTT
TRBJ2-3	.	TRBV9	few	CASDLGGPSDTQYF	TGTGCCAGTGATCTCGGGGGGCCGTCAGATACGCAGTATTTT
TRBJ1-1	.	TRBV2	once	CASSAGGGAWGAFF	TGTGCCAGCAGCGCCGGCGGTGGGGCTTGGGGAGCTTTCTTT
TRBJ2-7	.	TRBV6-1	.	CASSDLTAEQYF	TGTGCCAGCAGTGATCTTACAGCCGAGCAGTACTTC
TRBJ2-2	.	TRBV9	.	CASSVRTGELFF	TGTGCCAGCAGCGTTAGAACCGGGGAGCTGTTTTTT
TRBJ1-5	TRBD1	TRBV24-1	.	CATRDRSNQPQHF	TGTGCCACCCGGGACAGAAGCAATCAGCCCCAGCATTTT
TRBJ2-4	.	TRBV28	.	CASNHRSGVRNIQYF	TGTGCCAGCAATCATCGGAGCGGAGTTAGAAACATTCAGTACTTC
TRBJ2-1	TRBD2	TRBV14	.	CASSQRLAGGRVNNEQFF	TGTGCCAGCAGCCAACGACTAGCGGGGGGGCGCGTTAACAATGAGCAGTTCTTC
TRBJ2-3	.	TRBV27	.	CASGDRQGGDTQYF	TGTGCCAGCGGAGACCGGCAGGGCGGAGATACGCAGTATTTT
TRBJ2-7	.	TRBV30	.	CACGRGPYEQYF	TGTGCCTGTGGGCGGGGGCCCTACGAGCAGTACTTC
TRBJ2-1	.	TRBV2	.	CASSSYLGGPDNEQFF	TGTGCCAGCAGTTCTTATCTAGGGGGACCTGACAATGAGCAGTTCTTC
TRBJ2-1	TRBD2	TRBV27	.	CASSPGLAGYNEQFF	TGTGCCAGCAGCCCCGGACTAGCGGGATACAATGAGCAGTTCTTC
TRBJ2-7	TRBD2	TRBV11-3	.	CASSSGLAGYYEQYF	TGTGCCAGCAGCTCAGGACTAGCGGGGTACTACGAGCAGTACTTC
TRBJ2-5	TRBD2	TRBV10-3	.	CAISESERGVQETQYF	TGTGCCATCAGTGAGTCTGAGCGGGGGGTCCAAGAGACCCAGTACTTC
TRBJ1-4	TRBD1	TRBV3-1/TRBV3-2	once	CASSQDRGTGKGKLFF	TGTGCCAGCAGCCAAGATCGAGGGACAGGGAAAGGAAAACTGTTTTTT
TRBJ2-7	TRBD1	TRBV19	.	CASTKATGTGGALYEQYF	TGTGCCAGTACTAAAGCCACCGGGACAGGGGGGGCCCTCTACGAGCAGTACTTC
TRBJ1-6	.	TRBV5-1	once	CASSLEQGSDSPLHF	TGCGCCAGCAGCCTAGAACAGGGATCGGATTCACCCCTCCACTTT
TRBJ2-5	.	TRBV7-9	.	CASSLALSSGGVVQETQYF	TGTGCCAGCAGCTTAGCGCTCTCTTCGGGCGGGGTCGTCCAAGAGACCCAGTACTTC
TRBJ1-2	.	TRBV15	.	CATSRDKNYGYTF	TGTGCCACCAGCAGAGATAAAAACTATGGCTACACCTTC
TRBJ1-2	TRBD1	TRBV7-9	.	CASSLMGTGGANYGYTF	TGTGCCAGCAGCTTAATGGGGACAGGAGGAGCTAACTATGGCTACACCTTC
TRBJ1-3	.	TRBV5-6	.	CASSLINRDYGNTIYF	TGTGCCAGCAGCTTGATAAACAGGGATTACGGAAACACCATATATTTT
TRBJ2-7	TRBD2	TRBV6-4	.	CASSDLRAGGRPQAAYEQYF	TGTGCCAGCAGTGACCTTCGGGCGGGGGGCCGACCCCAGGCTGCCTACGAGCAGTACTTC
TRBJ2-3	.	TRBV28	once	CASATRDTQYF	TGTGCCAGCGCTACGAGAGATACGCAGTATTTT
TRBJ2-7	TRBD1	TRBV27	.	CASSFGTGPYEQYF	TGTGCCAGCAGTTTCGGGACAGGGCCCTACGAGCAGTACTTC
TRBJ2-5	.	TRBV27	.	CASSSLGVLGQETQYF	TGTGCCAGCAGTTCCCTGGGAGTGCTAGGGCAAGAGACCCAGTACTTC
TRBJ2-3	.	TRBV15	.	CATSSSEIRGDTQYF	TGTGCCACCAGCAGTAGCGAGATCCGGGGAGATACGCAGTATTTT
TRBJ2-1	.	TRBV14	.	CASSPYQGNEQFF	TGTGCCAGCAGCCCCTACCAGGGGAATGAGCAGTTCTTC
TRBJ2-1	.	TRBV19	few	CASSPGDTSGLHEQFF	TGTGCCAGTAGTCCTGGGGACACCTCGGGGTTGCATGAGCAGTTCTTC
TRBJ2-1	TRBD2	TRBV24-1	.	CATSDPPGLAGVNEQFF	TGTGCCACCAGTGACCCTCCGGGACTAGCGGGAGTAAATGAGCAGTTCTTC
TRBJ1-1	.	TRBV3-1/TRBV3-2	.	CASSHAQMNTEAFF	TGTGCCAGCAGCCACGCCCAGATGAACACTGAAGCTTTCTTT
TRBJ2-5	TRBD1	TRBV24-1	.	CATSDSPGGQETQYF	TGTGCCACCAGTGATTCACCAGGGGGTCAAGAGACCCAGTACTTC
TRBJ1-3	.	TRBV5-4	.	CASSLRGNTIYF	TGTGCCAGCAGCTTGCGGGGAAACACCATATATTTT
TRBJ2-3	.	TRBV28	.	CASSSYTDTQYF	TGTGCCAGCAGTTCCTACACAGATACGCAGTATTTT
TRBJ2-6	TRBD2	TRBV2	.	CASRAGTSFSGANVLTF	TGTGCCAGCAGAGCCGGGACTAGCTTTTCTGGGGCCAACGTCCTGACTTTC
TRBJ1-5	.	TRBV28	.	CASSLHRISNQPQHF	TGTGCCAGCAGTCTCCACAGGATTAGCAATCAGCCCCAGCATTTT
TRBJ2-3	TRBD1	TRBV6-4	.	CASSARQGAVTQYF	TGTGCCAGCAGTGCCCGACAGGGGGCAGTGACGCAGTATTTT
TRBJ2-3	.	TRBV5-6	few	CASSFYRTGTDTQYF	TGTGCCAGCAGCTTTTACCGGACAGGCACAGATACGCAGTATTTT
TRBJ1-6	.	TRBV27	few	CASSQDRVTNSPLHF	TGTGCCAGCAGTCAAGACCGGGTCACTAATTCACCCCTCCACTTT
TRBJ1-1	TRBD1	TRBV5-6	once	CASSTGTVMNTEAFF	TGTGCCAGCAGCACCGGGACAGTCATGAACACTGAAGCTTTCTTT
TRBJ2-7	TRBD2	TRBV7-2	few	CASSPGGSFLEQYF	TGTGCCAGCAGCCCCGGCGGGAGTTTCCTCGAGCAGTACTTC
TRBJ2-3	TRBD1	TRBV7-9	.	CASSTITGETDTQYF	TGTGCCAGCAGCACCATAACAGGGGAGACAGATACGCAGTATTTT
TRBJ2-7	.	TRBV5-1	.	CASSLTGEGYEQYF	TGCGCCAGCAGCTTGACGGGAGAGGGGTACGAGCAGTACTTC
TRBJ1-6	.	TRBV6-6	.	CASSYSLGDSPLHF	TGTGCCAGCAGTTACTCGCTGGGAGATTCACCCCTCCACTTT
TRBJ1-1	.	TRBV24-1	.	CATRNREGEAFF	TGTGCCACCAGAAACAGGGAAGGTGAAGCTTTCTTT
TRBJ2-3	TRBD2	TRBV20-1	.	CSASSPRTSWSGDTQYF	TGCAGTGCTAGTTCACCACGGACTAGCTGGAGCGGAGATACGCAGTATTTT
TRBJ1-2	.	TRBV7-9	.	CASIPGGQYGYTF	TGTGCCAGCATCCCCGGGGGGCAGTATGGCTACACCTTC